This T cell receptor beta chain emerged from a study of blood T cell repertoires in COVID-19. Study as a whole: Samples came from the United States, Italy and Spain, spanning acute and convalescent COVID-19. PBMCs, B-cell-depleted T cells, or T cells provided the cDNA or gDNA that made up the material.

Per the original data handling: Scientists estimated how many nucleated cells there were by amplifying reference gene primers. The table came from immunoSEQ multiplex PCR; TCRdb's copy has only in-frame clones and leaves some out. The DNA was the basis for D and trimming; V, J and clone size are from that table. The repertoire holds under 200,000 clones, with 80% to 90% as singletons. Germline V CDR1 and CDR2: LGHDT, YNNKEL (reference sequence). This CDR3 is 16 amino acids long. V dropped 4 bases and J dropped 1 base, with 15 bases sitting between them. This receptor was taken from a man in his fifties or sixties with acute or convalescent COVID-19. Sequenced sample: peripheral blood. The chain joins TRBV3-1 (or the pseudogene TRBV3-2) to TRBJ2-3, with D maybe TRBD2 (5 bases). CDR3 DNA: TGTGCCAGCAGCCCCCGTTGGGAGAGGGGCACAGATACGCAGTATTTT. It specifies CASSPRWERGTDTQYF.